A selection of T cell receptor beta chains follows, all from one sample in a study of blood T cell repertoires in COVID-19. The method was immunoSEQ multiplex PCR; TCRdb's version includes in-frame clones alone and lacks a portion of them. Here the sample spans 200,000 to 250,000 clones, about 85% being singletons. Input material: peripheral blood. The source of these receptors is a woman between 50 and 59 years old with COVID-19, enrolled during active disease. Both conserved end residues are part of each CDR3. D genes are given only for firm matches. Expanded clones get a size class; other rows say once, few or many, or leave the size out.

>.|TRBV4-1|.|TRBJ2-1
TGCGCCAGCAGCCAACCCGGACAGAACTACAATGAGCAGTTCTTC
CASSQPGQNYNEQFF
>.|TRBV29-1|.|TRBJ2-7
TGCAGCGTCCAGGGGTCCAGTAGTGGCGAGCAGTACTTC
CSVQGSSSGEQYF
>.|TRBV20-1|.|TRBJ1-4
TGCAGTGCTAGCTTCCAGGGCGTACTGTTTTTT
CSASFQGVLFF
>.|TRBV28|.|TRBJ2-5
TGTGCCAGCAGTCGCCCCCAGGGCGGAGCTAAAGAGACCCAGTACTTC
CASSRPQGGAKETQYF
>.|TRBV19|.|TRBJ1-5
TGTGCCAGTAGTCCGGGGTCCGGGAATCAGCCCCAGCATTTT
CASSPGSGNQPQHF
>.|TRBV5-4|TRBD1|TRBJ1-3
TGTGCCAGCAGCTTGGTGCCAGGGGGCAGCTCTGGAAACACCATATATTTT
CASSLVPGGSSGNTIYF
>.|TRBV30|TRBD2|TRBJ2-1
TGTGCCTGGAGCCGACTAGCGGGGAATTACAATGAGCAGTTCTTC
CAWSRLAGNYNEQFF
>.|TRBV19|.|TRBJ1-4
TGTGCCAGTAGTCTCCGAGATATAGGACTGATAAATGAAAAACTGTTTTTT
CASSLRDIGLINEKLFF
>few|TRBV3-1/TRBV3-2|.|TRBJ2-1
TGTGCCAGCAGCCATGTAAGGGGCAGAGATGAGCAGTTCTTC
CASSHVRGRDEQFF
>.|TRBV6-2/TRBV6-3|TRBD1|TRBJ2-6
TGTGCCAGCAGTTACGCGGCGACAGGGGCTGGGGCCAACGTCCTGACTTTC
CASSYAATGAGANVLTF
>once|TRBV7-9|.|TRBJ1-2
TGTGCCAGCATCGGGGGGAACTATGGCTACACCTTC
CASIGGNYGYTF
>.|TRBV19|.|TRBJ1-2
TGTGCCAGTCGACCTACGGGACATTATAGGTTCGGCTACACCTTC
CASRPTGHYRFGYTF
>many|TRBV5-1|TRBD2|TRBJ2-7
TGCGCCAGCAGCTTGGCTGGGGGGGACGAGCAGTACTTC
CASSLAGGDEQYF
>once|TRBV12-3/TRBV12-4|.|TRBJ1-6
TGTGCCAGCAGTTTAGCGAGTTCACCCCTCCACTTT
CASSLASSPLHF
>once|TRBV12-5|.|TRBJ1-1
TGTGCTAGTGGTTTGGTACCGAGGCCTATCCACACTGAAGCTTTCTTT
CASGLVPRPIHTEAFF
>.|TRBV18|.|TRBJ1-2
TGTGCCAGCTCACTCTCGCGGGGCCTAAACTATGGCTACACCTTC
CASSLSRGLNYGYTF
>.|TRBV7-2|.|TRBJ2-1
TGTGCCAGCAGCTTAGCGGGGGGAATTAACAATGAGCAGTTCTTC
CASSLAGGINNEQFF
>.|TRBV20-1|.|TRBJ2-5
TGCAGTGCTAGTATGGGGGGGGCCCCCCAAGAGACCCAGTACTTC
CSASMGGAPQETQYF
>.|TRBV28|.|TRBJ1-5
TGTGCCAGCAGTCTGGTGTTCCGGGGGAATCAGCCCCAGCATTTT
CASSLVFRGNQPQHF
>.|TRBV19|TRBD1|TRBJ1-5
TGTGCCAGTAGTCCGGGACAGGCGACCAATCAGCCCCAGCATTTT
CASSPGQATNQPQHF
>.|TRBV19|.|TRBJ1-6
TGTGCCAGTAACGAGGGTCCTCATAATTCACCCCTCCACTTT
CASNEGPHNSPLHF
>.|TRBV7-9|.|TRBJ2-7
TGTGCCAGCAGCCGGGGTCTCTACGAGCAGTACTTC
CASSRGLYEQYF
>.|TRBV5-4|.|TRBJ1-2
TGTGCCAGCAGCTTGGATCCAACAGGAAACTATGGCTACACCTTC
CASSLDPTGNYGYTF
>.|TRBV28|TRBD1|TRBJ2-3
TGTGCCGGGAGCCGGGACAGCCCCACAGATACGCAGTATTTT
CAGSRDSPTDTQYF
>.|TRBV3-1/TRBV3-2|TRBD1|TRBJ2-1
TGTGCCAGCAGCCGCCCGGGACAGTTTTTTACTGGGCAGTTCTTC
CASSRPGQFFTGQFF
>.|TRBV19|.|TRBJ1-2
TGTGCCAGTAGTCCCAGGACAGCCAGAGCAGACTATGGCTACACCTTC
CASSPRTARADYGYTF
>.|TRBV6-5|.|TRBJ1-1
TGTGCCAGCAGTTACGCGGGACTCCAGAACACTGAAGCTTTCTTT
CASSYAGLQNTEAFF
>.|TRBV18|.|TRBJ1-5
TGTGCCAGCTCCCCGACCGGAGGGACGACGCAGCCCCAGCATTTT
CASSPTGGTTQPQHF
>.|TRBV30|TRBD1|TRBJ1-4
TGTGCCTCAAAGGGGACAGGGTCTGAAAAACTGTTTTTT
CASKGTGSEKLFF
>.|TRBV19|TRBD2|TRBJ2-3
TGTGCCAGTAGTAGGGGAAGGCTAGCGGGGGTTTGGTCTAGCACAGATACGCAGTATTTT
CASSRGRLAGVWSSTDTQYF
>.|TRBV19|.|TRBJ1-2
TGTGCCAGTAGTATGGCCGCCAGGGTATACGGCTACACCTTC
CASSMAARVYGYTF
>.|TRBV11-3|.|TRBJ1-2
TGTGCCAGCAGCTCAAGAGGAGGAGCCAACTATGGCTACACCTTC
CASSSRGGANYGYTF
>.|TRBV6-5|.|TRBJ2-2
TGTGCCAGCAGGACGGTCAGGGGTCCCGGGGAGCTGTTTTTT
CASRTVRGPGELFF
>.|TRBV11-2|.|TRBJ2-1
TGTGCCAGCAGCTTTTCCGTAAATGAGCAGTTCTTC
CASSFSVNEQFF
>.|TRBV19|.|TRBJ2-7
TGTGCCGCGGGGCAGGGTTTCTACGAGCAGTACTTC
CAAGQGFYEQYF
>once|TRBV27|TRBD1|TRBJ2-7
TGTGCCAGCAGGTCCCGGACAGGGGGTCATCACGAGCAGTACTTC
CASRSRTGGHHEQYF
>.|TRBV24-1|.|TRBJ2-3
TGTGCCACCAGTGACCCGTACAGGGTGGATACGCAGTATTTT
CATSDPYRVDTQYF
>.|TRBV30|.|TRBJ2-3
TGTGCCTGGAGTTCTGACAGGACCACAGATACGCAGTATTTT
CAWSSDRTTDTQYF
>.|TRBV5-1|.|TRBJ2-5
TGCGCCAGCAGCAAGACTCAAGAGACCCAGTACTTC
CASSKTQETQYF
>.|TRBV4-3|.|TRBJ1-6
TGCGCCAGCAGCCACGACACGAGCTCCTATAATTCACCCCTCCACTTT
CASSHDTSSYNSPLHF